Detailed here is one T cell receptor beta chain. Antigen unknown. Trimming cost V 4 bases and J 6 bases, with 13 bases left between them. CDR3 length equals 13 residues. Germline lookup yields CDR1 SQVTM and CDR2 ANQGSEA. The entry originates in a study of blood T cells in healthy people across ages. Points from the study as a whole: In older individuals, TCR beta diversity per million T cells was lower, falling roughly linearly with age. Fewer expanded clones and more diversity marked long-lived versus aged donors.

Per-sample yields of isolated PBMCs were at least 6 million. Then a second PCR, running about 6 to 12 cycles, was carried out with a sample-barcoded 5' primer and a J-beta primer mix. Every sample gave at least 3 million paired-end reads containing CDR3. MiXCR, applied by TCRdb to the 5' RACE reads, yields one record per CDR3 protein. The sample has roughly 860,000 distinct CDR3 sequences, approximately 59% seen once; the top ten hold 25% to 35%. This chain uses TRBV29-1 with TRBJ2-1; D is possibly TRBD2 (6 bases). The sample consisted of blood. The TCR sequence derives from a young man in good health. Here the CDR3 DNA reads TGCAGCGTTGCGATTAGCGGATCCAATGAGCAGTTCTTC. It translates to CSVAISGSNEQFF.